A selection of T cell receptor beta chains follows, all from one sample in a study of T cell clones after liver transplantation. Sequenced by immunoSEQ multiplex PCR; TCRdb stores in-frame clones only, minus some. The data show 50,000 or so clones, with roughly 90% seen just once and around 14% held by the top ten. This sample comprised CD8+ T cells from blood, obtained 12 months after liver transplant. The receptors come from a human patient who received a liver transplant. Some T cells may be the graft donor's. Both conserved end residues are part of each CDR3. Fields, in order: J gene, D gene, clone size, V gene, CDR3 protein, CDR3 DNA. The D gene is left open where the match is weak. Only some rows state a clone size, as once, few, many or a class for expanded clones.

TRBJ2-5	-	once	TRBV11-2	CASSPRLGGAPGVETQYF	TGTGCCAGCAGCCCTAGGCTAGGGGGGGCTCCCGGCGTAGAGACCCAGTACTTC
TRBJ1-1	-	-	TRBV6-1	CASSAVEAFF	TGTGCCAGCAGTGCGGTAGAAGCTTTCTTT
TRBJ2-3	-	-	TRBV7-8	CASSLVGGGPPDTQYF	TGTGCCAGCAGCTTAGTAGGGGGAGGGCCCCCAGATACGCAGTATTTT
TRBJ2-1	-	-	TRBV27	CASSLRGYVDNEQFF	TGTGCCAGCAGCCTCAGGGGTTATGTGGACAATGAGCAGTTCTTC
TRBJ2-7	TRBD2	-	TRBV9	CASSPPGLAGEYEQYF	TGTGCCAGCAGCCCCCCGGGACTAGCGGGAGAGTACGAGCAGTACTTC
TRBJ1-1	-	-	TRBV19	CASSHDRVTMNTEAFF	TGTGCCAGTAGTCACGACAGAGTTACTATGAACACTGAAGCTTTCTTT
TRBJ1-5	-	-	TRBV30	CAWSPSLNQPQHF	TGTGCCTGGAGTCCCAGTTTGAATCAGCCCCAGCATTTT
TRBJ2-2	-	-	TRBV9	CASSVGSAPGELFF	TGTGCCAGCAGCGTAGGGAGTGCTCCCGGGGAGCTGTTTTTT
TRBJ1-2	-	-	TRBV9	CASSVSKGNYYGYTF	TGTGCCAGCAGCGTATCTAAGGGTAACTACTATGGCTACACCTTC
TRBJ1-2	-	-	TRBV27	CASSSGFSWDYGYTF	TGTGCCAGCAGTTCCGGATTCTCCTGGGACTATGGCTACACCTTC
TRBJ2-7	TRBD1	-	TRBV2	CASSEEAGTGYEQYF	TGTGCCAGCAGTGAAGAGGCCGGGACAGGCTACGAGCAGTACTTC
TRBJ2-7	TRBD1	-	TRBV5-4	CASSPMGQASYEQYF	TGTGCCAGCAGCCCTATGGGACAGGCCTCCTACGAGCAGTACTTC
TRBJ2-1	TRBD1	-	TRBV4-1	CASSPDRALYNEQFF	TGCGCCAGCAGTCCGGACAGGGCTCTTTACAATGAGCAGTTCTTC
TRBJ2-1	-	-	TRBV19	CASSLAGPRDYNEQFF	TGTGCCAGTAGTCTGGCGGGCCCCCGGGACTACAATGAGCAGTTCTTC
TRBJ2-1	TRBD2	-	TRBV28	CASSQLGGLAGDEQFF	TGTGCCAGCAGTCAACTGGGGGGACTAGCGGGAGATGAGCAGTTCTTC
TRBJ2-7	TRBD2	-	TRBV7-9	CASSLSSGNTYEQYF	TGTGCCAGCAGCTTATCTAGCGGGAATACTTACGAGCAGTACTTC
TRBJ1-5	-	-	TRBV19	CYSRGNQPQHF	TGTTATTCCAGGGGCAATCAGCCCCAGCATTTT
TRBJ1-2	TRBD1	-	TRBV7-9	CASSGRDREDGYTF	TGTGCCAGCAGCGGCCGGGACAGGGAGGATGGCTACACCTTC
TRBJ1-2	-	-	TRBV2	CASSARQVYGYTF	TGTGCCAGCAGTGCTAGACAGGTCTATGGCTACACCTTC
TRBJ2-7	-	-	TRBV30	CAWSTSWDYEQYF	TGTGCCTGGAGTACGAGTTGGGACTACGAGCAGTACTTC
TRBJ2-1	TRBD2	once	TRBV7-9	CAEQAGGYNEQFF	TGTGCCGAACAAGCGGGAGGCTACAATGAGCAGTTCTTC
TRBJ1-2	TRBD1	-	TRBV28	CASSSQTGYYGYTF	TGTGCCAGCAGTTCGCAGACAGGGTACTATGGCTACACCTTC
TRBJ1-2	-	-	TRBV11-2	CASSLEGSPYGYTF	TGTGCCAGCAGCTTAGAGGGCAGTCCTTATGGCTACACCTTC
TRBJ1-2	TRBD1	-	TRBV7-9	CASSTPGGYLDGYTF	TGTGCCAGCAGCACCCCAGGGGGCTATCTTGATGGCTACACCTTC
TRBJ1-1	-	-	TRBV4-1	CASSSGHTEAFF	TGCGCCAGCAGCTCGGGACACACTGAAGCTTTCTTT
TRBJ2-7	-	-	TRBV10-3	CAISAGGSEQYF	TGTGCCATCAGTGCTGGGGGCAGCGAGCAGTACTTC
TRBJ2-2	-	-	TRBV5-1	CASSLGPGGTGELFF	TGCGCCAGCAGCTTGGGCCCCGGAGGGACCGGGGAGCTGTTTTTT
TRBJ1-1	-	-	TRBV11-2	CASSQGGDWTEAFF	TGTGCCAGCAGCCAAGGGGGGGATTGGACTGAAGCTTTCTTT
TRBJ2-7	TRBD1	once	TRBV6-5	CASSSGTGAHF	TGTGCCAGCAGTTCCGGGACAGGGGCACACTTC
TRBJ2-7	-	-	TRBV27	CASSLEGGEQYF	TGTGCCAGCAGTTTAGAGGGGGGCGAGCAGTACTTC
TRBJ2-3	-	-	TRBV9	CASSVDPSTDTQYF	TGTGCCAGCAGCGTCGACCCGAGCACAGATACGCAGTATTTT